This T cell receptor (beta chain) was profiled in a study of shared clonotypes between healthy human individuals. Produced via immunoSEQ multiplex PCR; TCRdb's table is partial and in-frame only. The table has 490,000 or so clones, 60% to 85% seen once; the top ten hold about an eighth. The TCR sequence derives from a woman between 40 and 55 years old in good health. Some clones in this sample may be carry-over from other donors' samples. The sequenced material came from PBMCs.

CDR3 sequence (DNA): TGTGCCAGCAGCGGACTAGCGGGAAGGTACGAGCAGTACTTC. Its protein is CASSGLAGRYEQYF. The chain uses TRBV2 and TRBJ2-7; TRBD2 matches at 12 bases. Trimming cost V 6 bases and J 4 bases; bases outside gene matches: 4. The CDR3 loop spans 14 amino acids. The germline gives CDR1 SNHLY, CDR2 FYNNEI.